These 11 T cell receptor beta chains originate from one sample sequenced in a study of cytomegalovirus exposure and HLA in healthy donors. Some clones are missing from TCRdb's copy, which holds only in-frame ones; the method was immunoSEQ multiplex PCR. The table lists 75,000 to 90,000 clones, 90% to 95% of them singletons, with roughly 0.75% in the top ten. Sequences were obtained from PBMCs. The receptors here all came from a woman younger than 30 in good health and CMV-seronegative.

This rearrangement joins TRBV4-3 to TRBJ2-1; TRBD2 is a possible D gene (6 bases). V gave up 1 base and J gave up 8 bases, with 12 bases separating them. Germline assignment: CDR1 LGHNA and CDR2 YSLEER. This CDR3 region has 14 residues. This CDR3 is CASSQGVGRHEQFF. The CDR3 DNA sequence: TGCGCCAGCAGCCAAGGGGTAGGGAGGCATGAGCAGTTCTTC.

This clone was seen only once. The CDR3 here is CASSDRYSNQPQHF. The CDR3 DNA sequence: TGTGCCAGCAGTGACAGGTATAGCAATCAGCCCCAGCATTTT. The rearrangement joins TRBV2 to TRBJ1-5; D is uncertain. V was trimmed by 3 bases and J by 0 bases, leaving 6 bases between them. The germline V gene encodes CDR1 SNHLY and CDR2 FYNNEI. This CDR3 contains 14 residues.

V gene TRBV19 combines with J gene TRBJ2-1; a weak D match, TRBD2 (6 bases). V was pared by 6 bases and J by 4 bases, with 28 bases between. From germline, CDR1 is LNHDA and CDR2 SQIVND (reference sequence). This CDR3 region has 19 residues. The CDR3 protein is CASSPGAGGLMGGYNEQFF. The CDR3 coding sequence is TGTGCCAGTAGCCCCGGTGCCGGGGGTTTAATGGGGGGTTACAATGAGCAGTTCTTC.

V usage is TRBV10-3 and J usage is TRBJ2-5; 7 nucleotides line up with TRBD1. Germline values: CDR1 ENHRY, CDR2 SYGVKD. With 6 bases clipped from V and 2 bases from J, the junction kept 3 bases outside the gene matches. The CDR3 length is 13 residues. The CDR3 DNA sequence: TGTGCCATCAGCGGACAGGCACAAGAGACCCAGTACTTC. It specifies CAISGQAQETQYF.

This sequence joins TRBV28 and TRBJ2-7, with TRBD2 identical over 7 bases. This CDR3 is 14 amino acids long. Germline V gives CDR1 MDHEN, CDR2 SYDVKM. The CDR3 DNA is TGTGCGGCGGCGGGGGAAGGGTTTGAGGGCGAGCAGTACTTC. This codes for CAAAGEGFEGEQYF.

The J gene is TRBJ1-5, the V gene TRBV27; D unresolved. V dropped 4 bases and J dropped 6 bases, with 16 bases sitting between them. The CDR3 length is 15 residues. CDR1 is MNHEY and CDR2 is SMNVEV in the germline V gene (reference sequence). The CDR3 region has the DNA TGTGCCAGCAGTTCGATACCGTCGGGAGGTCAGCCCCAGCATTTT. Encoded protein: CASSSIPSGGQPQHF.

The chain recombines TRBV9 with TRBJ1-1; D remains ambiguous. Germline V gene data show CDR1 as SGDLS and CDR2 as YYNGEE. The CDR3 runs 15 residues. Trimming took 3 bases from V and 1 from J, leaving 13 bases between them. The CDR3 region has the DNA TGTGCCAGCAGCGCGGCGCCAGGCCGGAACACTGAAGCTTTCTTT. Translation: CASSAAPGRNTEAFF.

V and J are TRBV5-1 and TRBJ2-7, with TRBD2 identical over 9 bases. The CDR3 has 15 amino acids. V lost 2 bases, J lost 3 bases, and 6 bases stayed unmatched. Germline V gene lookup returns CDR1 SGHRS and CDR2 YFSETQ. CDR3 DNA sequence: TGCGCCAGCAGCTTTGGTGCTAGCGGGATCTACGAGCAGTACTTC. It yields the protein CASSFGASGIYEQYF.

This clone was picked up a small number of times. The chain couples TRBV10-1 to TRBJ1-6; TRBD1 agrees at 7 bases. V was pared by 10 bases and J by 6 bases, with 6 bases of the junction left unmatched. The CDR3 contains 13 residues. Germline loops: CDR1 WNHNN, CDR2 SYGVQD (reference sequence). The CDR3 protein is CATSRDSNSPLHF. The CDR3 DNA is TGCGCCACCTCTCGGGACAGTAATTCACCCCTCCACTTT.

V is TRBV14 and J is TRBJ2-3, with 11 bases aligning to TRBD2. This CDR3 has 15 residues. The J segment lost 7 bases and the V segment lost 6 bases, leaving 9 bases of the junction unmatched. CDR1 is SGHDN and CDR2 is FVKESK in the germline V gene. The CDR3, as DNA: TGTGCCAGCAGTCGCGGGACTAGCGGAGTAAATACGCAGTATTTT. Its translation is CASSRGTSGVNTQYF.

The chain links TRBV28 to TRBJ2-1; 10 nucleotides match TRBD2. The V segment lost 5 bases and the J segment 8 bases; nucleotides outside the gene matches: 9. The CDR3 is 15 amino acids. Germline V gene lookup returns CDR1 MDHEN and CDR2 SYDVKM. The CDR3 DNA reads as TGTGCCAGCAGTACCCGGACTAGCGGCATTTATGAGCAGTTCTTC. Protein sequence: CASSTRTSGIYEQFF.